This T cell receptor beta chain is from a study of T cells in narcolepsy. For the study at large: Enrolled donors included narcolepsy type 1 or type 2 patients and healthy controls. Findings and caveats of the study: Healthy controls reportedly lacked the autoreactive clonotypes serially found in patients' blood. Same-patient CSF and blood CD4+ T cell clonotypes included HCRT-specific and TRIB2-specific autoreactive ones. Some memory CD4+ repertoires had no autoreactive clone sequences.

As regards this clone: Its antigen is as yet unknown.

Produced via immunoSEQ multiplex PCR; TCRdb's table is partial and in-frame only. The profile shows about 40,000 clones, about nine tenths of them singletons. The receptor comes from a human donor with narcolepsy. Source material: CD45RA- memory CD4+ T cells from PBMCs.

CDR3 coding DNA: TGTGCCAGCTCACCCACCGCGGGGGTTAGCAATCAGCCCCAGCATTTT. It encodes CASSPTAGVSNQPQHF. The rearrangement joins TRBV18 to TRBJ1-5; possibly TRBD1 for D (5 bases). CDR1 is KGHSH and CDR2 is LQKENI in the germline V gene. With 3 bases removed from V and 0 bases from J, the gap between germline ends came to 12 bases. This CDR3 contains 16 residues.